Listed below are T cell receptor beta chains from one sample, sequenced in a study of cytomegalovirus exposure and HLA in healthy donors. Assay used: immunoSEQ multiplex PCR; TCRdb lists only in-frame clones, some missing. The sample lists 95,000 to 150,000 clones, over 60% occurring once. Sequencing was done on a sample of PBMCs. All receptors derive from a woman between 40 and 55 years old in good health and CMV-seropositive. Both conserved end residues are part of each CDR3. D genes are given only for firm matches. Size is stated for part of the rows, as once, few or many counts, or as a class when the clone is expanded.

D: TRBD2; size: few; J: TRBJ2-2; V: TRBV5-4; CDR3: CASSPGLAGAAGELFF; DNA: TGTGCCAGCAGCCCCGGACTAGCGGGAGCAGCCGGGGAGCTGTTTTTT
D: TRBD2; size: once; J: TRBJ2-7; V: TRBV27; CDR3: CASSSPGLAGGSYEQYF; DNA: TGTGCCAGCAGTTCTCCGGGACTAGCGGGAGGATCCTACGAGCAGTACTTC
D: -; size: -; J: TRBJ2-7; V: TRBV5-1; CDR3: CASSFQVSYEQYF; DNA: TGCGCCAGCAGCTTTCAGGTTTCCTACGAGCAGTACTTC
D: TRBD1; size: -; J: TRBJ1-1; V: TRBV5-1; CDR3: CASSSRYTDRVGVNTEAFF; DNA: TGCGCCAGCAGCTCGCGTTATACGGACAGGGTGGGGGTGAACACTGAAGCTTTCTTT
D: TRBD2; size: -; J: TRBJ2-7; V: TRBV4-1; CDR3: CASSPRKISSGSSSYEQYF; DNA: TGCGCCAGCAGCCCTCGTAAGATTTCTAGCGGGAGTTCTTCCTACGAGCAGTACTTC
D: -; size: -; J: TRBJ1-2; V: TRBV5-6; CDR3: CASSFGRDTWGYTF; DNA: TGTGCCAGCAGCTTCGGCAGGGATACCTGGGGCTACACCTTC
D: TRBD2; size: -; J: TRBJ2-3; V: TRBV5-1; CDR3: CASSLTSGMVADTQYF; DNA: TGCGCCAGCAGCTTGACCAGCGGGATGGTGGCAGATACGCAGTATTTT
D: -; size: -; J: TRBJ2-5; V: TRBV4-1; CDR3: CASSQITGSGETQYF; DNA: TGCGCCAGCAGCCAAATAACAGGGTCGGGAGAGACCCAGTACTTC
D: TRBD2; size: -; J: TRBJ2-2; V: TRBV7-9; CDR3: CASNSWKGTSARPTGELFF; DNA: TGTGCCAGCAACTCCTGGAAGGGGACTAGCGCACGACCTACCGGGGAGCTGTTTTTT
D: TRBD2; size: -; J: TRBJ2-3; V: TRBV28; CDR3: CASSFRTSLTQYF; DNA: TGTGCCAGCAGTTTCCGGACTAGTTTAACGCAGTATTTT
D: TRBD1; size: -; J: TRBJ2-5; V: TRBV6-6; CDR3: CASSYSDRGKTQYF; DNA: TGTGCCAGCAGTTACTCGGACAGGGGAAAGACCCAGTACTTC
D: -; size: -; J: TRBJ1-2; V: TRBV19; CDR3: CASSTSRRYGYTF; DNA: TGTGCCAGTAGTACTTCTCGGAGGTACGGCTACACCTTC
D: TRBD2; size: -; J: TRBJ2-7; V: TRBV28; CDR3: CASRTSGRLSYEQYF; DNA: TGTGCCAGCAGGACTAGCGGGAGGTTATCCTACGAGCAGTACTTC
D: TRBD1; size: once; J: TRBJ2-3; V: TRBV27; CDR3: CASSPGDRLRTQYF; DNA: TGTGCCAGCAGTCCAGGGGACAGGCTCAGGACGCAGTATTTT
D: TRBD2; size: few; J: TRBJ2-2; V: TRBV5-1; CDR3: CASSSGTSGRAVGTGELFF; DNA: TGCGCCAGCAGCTCCGGGACTAGCGGGAGGGCCGTCGGCACCGGGGAGCTGTTTTTT
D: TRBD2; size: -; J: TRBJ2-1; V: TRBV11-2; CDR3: CASSQLPAGVVNNEQFF; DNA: TGTGCCAGCAGCCAACTACCAGCGGGAGTTGTAAACAATGAGCAGTTCTTC
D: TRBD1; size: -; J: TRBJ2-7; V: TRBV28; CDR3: CASSSRGTAVYHHF; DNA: TGTGCCAGCAGTTCAAGGGGGACAGCAGTTTATCATCACTTC
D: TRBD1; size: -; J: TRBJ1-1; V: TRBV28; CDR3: CASSLSGDRGGAFF; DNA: TGTGCCAGCAGTTTGTCAGGGGACAGGGGGGGCGCTTTCTTT
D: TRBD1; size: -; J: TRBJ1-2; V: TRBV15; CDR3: CATSGDRGSSYGYTF; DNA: TGTGCCACCAGCGGAGACAGGGGTTCAAGCTATGGCTACACCTTC
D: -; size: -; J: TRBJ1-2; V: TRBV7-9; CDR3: CASSGENYGYTF; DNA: TGTGCCAGCAGCGGGGAGAACTATGGCTACACCTTC
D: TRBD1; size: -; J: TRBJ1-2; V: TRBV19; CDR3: CASSTIQGYGYTF; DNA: TGTGCCAGTAGTACCATACAGGGGTATGGCTACACCTTC
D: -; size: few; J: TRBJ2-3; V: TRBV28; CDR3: CASSLRGSIDTQYF; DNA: TGTGCCAGCAGTTTAAGGGGGAGTATAGATACGCAGTATTTT
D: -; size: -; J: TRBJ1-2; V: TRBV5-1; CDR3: CASSVGGQLGANGYTF; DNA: TGCGCCAGCAGCGTGGGAGGACAGTTAGGGGCTAATGGCTACACCTTC
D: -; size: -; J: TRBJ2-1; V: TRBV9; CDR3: CASSPSPASYNEQFF; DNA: TGTGCCAGCAGCCCCTCGCCCGCGTCCTACAATGAGCAGTTCTTC
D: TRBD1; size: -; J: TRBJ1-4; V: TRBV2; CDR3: CALYRGEKLFF; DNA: TGTGCCTTATACAGGGGAGAAAAACTGTTTTTT
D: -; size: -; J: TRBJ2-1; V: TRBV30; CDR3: CAWSVQGTSNEQFF; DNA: TGTGCCTGGAGTGTACAGGGGACTAGCAATGAGCAGTTCTTC
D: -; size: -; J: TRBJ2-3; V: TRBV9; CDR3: CASSVGGTDTQYF; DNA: TGTGCCAGCAGCGTAGGAGGCACAGATACGCAGTATTTT
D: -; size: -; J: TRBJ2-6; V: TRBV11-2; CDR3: CASSRRSGANVLTF; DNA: TGTGCCAGCAGCCGTAGATCTGGGGCCAACGTCCTGACTTTC
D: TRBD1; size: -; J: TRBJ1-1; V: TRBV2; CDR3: CASSETPGTANTEAFF; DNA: TGTGCCAGCAGTGAAACCCCCGGGACAGCGAACACTGAAGCTTTCTTT
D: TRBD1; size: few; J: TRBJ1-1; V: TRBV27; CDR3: CASSSSRTGGIEAFF; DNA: TGTGCCAGCAGTTCGTCACGGACAGGGGGTATTGAAGCTTTCTTT
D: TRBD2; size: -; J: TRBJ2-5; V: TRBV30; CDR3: CAWSGPGGGEETQYF; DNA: TGTGCCTGGAGTGGTCCGGGCGGGGGAGAAGAGACCCAGTACTTC
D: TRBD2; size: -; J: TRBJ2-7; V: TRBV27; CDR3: CASSLSGLAHSSYEQYF; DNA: TGTGCCAGCAGTTTATCGGGACTAGCGCACAGCTCCTACGAGCAGTACTTC
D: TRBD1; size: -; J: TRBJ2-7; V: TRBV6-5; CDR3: CASRRLQGAYEQYF; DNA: TGTGCCAGCAGGAGACTACAGGGGGCCTACGAGCAGTACTTC
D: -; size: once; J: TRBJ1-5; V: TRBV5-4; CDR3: CAFGVAGVRNQPQHF; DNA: TGTGCCTTTGGGGTGGCAGGGGTGCGCAATCAGCCCCAGCATTTT
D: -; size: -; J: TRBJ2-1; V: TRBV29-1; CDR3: CSPLRVDYNEQFF; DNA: TGCAGCCCCCTCAGGGTGGACTACAATGAGCAGTTCTTC
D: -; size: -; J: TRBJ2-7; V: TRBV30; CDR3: CAWTRGDEQYF; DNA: TGTGCCTGGACCCGTGGAGACGAGCAGTACTTC
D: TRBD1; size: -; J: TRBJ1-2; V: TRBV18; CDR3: CASSPLQDRGHGGYTF; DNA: TGTGCCAGCTCACCACTTCAGGACAGGGGGCATGGAGGCTACACCTTC
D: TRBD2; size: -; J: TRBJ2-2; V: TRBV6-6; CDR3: CASTQPSGRAGELFF; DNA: TGTGCCAGCACCCAACCTAGCGGGAGAGCCGGGGAGCTGTTTTTT
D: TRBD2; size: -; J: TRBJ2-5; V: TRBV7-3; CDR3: CASSSGLAGGQETQYF; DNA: TGTGCCAGCAGCTCGGGACTAGCGGGAGGCCAAGAGACCCAGTACTTC
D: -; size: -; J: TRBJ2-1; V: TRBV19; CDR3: CASSTERTSRDEQFF; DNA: TGTGCCAGTAGCACCGAAAGGACATCTAGGGATGAGCAGTTCTTC
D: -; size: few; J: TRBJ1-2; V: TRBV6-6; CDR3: CASSYSETANYGYTF; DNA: TGTGCCAGCAGTTACTCGGAGACAGCTAACTATGGCTACACCTTC
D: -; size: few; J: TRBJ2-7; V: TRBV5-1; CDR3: CASSLALGGAYEQYF; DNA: TGCGCCAGCAGCTTGGCGTTAGGGGGTGCCTACGAGCAGTACTTC
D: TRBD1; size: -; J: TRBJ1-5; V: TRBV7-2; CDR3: CASRQGQSYQPQHF; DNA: TGTGCCAGCAGGCAGGGACAGAGCTATCAGCCCCAGCATTTT
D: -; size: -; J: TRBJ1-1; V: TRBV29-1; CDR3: CSARTDMNTEAFF; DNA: TGCAGCGCACGGACAGATATGAACACTGAAGCTTTCTTT
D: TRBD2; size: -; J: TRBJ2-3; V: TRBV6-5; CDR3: CASRAGGGDTQYF; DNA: TGTGCCAGCAGGGCGGGAGGCGGAGACACGCAGTATTTT
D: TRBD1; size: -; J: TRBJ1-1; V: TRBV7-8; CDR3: CASSLRRQGDTEAFF; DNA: TGTGCCAGCAGCCTACGCCGGCAGGGGGACACTGAAGCTTTCTTT
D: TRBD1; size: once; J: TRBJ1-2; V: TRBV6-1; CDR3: CASSEGQVYYGYTF; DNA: TGTGCCAGCAGTGAGGGACAGGTGTACTATGGCTACACCTTC